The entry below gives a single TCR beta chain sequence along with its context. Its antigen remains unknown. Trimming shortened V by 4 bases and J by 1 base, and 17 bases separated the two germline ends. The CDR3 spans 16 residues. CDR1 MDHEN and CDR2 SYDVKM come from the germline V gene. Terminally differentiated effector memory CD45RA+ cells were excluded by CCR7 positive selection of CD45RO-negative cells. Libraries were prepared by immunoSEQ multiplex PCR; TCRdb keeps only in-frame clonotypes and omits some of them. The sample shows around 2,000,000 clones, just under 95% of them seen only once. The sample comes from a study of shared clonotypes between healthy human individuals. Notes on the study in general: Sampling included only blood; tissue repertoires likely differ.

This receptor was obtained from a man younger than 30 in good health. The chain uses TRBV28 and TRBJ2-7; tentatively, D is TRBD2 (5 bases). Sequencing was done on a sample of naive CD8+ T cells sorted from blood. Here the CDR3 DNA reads TGTGCCAGCAGTTCCTATACTAGGGAAGGGTCCTACGAGCAGTACTTC. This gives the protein CASSSYTREGSYEQYF.